What follows describes a single TCR beta chain. Since the CDR3 does not end with the conserved phenylalanine or tryptophan, this likely comes from a read error. The DNA is omitted, as the CDR3 cannot be located on it reliably, and the CDR3 follows TCRdb's listing. Extraction of RNA together with DNA used about 17-31 mg of unsorted bulk tissue. This specimen comes from a study of tumor-infiltrating lymphocytes in primary liver carcinoma. Making TCR beta cDNA involved around 500 ng total RNA and a constant-region primer. Investigators got TCR beta libraries out of three nested multiplex PCR rounds, done with slightly modified ARM-PCR. TCRdb called the multiplex PCR reads again in MiXCR, with one record for every CDR3 protein. The sample shows 150,000 to 200,000 distinct CDR3 sequences, around four fifths of them seen only once. Sequencing was carried out using tumor tissue from primary liver carcinoma. The sequence came from a man aged 40-49 years with primary liver carcinoma and hepatitis B virus infection.

The CDR3 protein is CASSQGLGSYNEQFY. The rearrangement joins TRBV11-2 to TRBJ2-1; TRBD2 is the table's D call and was not checked against the DNA. CDR1 and CDR2 (germline): SGHAT, FQNNGV. The CDR3 has 15 residues if both end residues are counted.